These 2 T cell receptor beta chains originate from one sample sequenced in a study of T cell clonotyping in hematopoietic cell transplantation. TCRdb's copy holds only in-frame clones and misses some; the assay was immunoSEQ multiplex PCR. Altogether approximately 10,000 clones are present, 91% being singletons, with the ten largest covering roughly 0.79%. Material for sequencing was peripheral blood mononuclear cells. The source is a woman in her forties or fifties in good health. Some clones in this sample may be carry-over from other donors' samples.

This chain uses TRBV2 with TRBJ2-7; no definite D call. Germline V gene lookup returns CDR1 SNHLY and CDR2 FYNNEI. Trimming took off 4 bases at V and 3 bases at J, with 4 bases between the two ends. The CDR3 is made up of 11 amino acids. CDR3: CASSVVYEQYF. CDR3 sequence (DNA): TGTGCCAGCAGTGTCGTCTACGAGCAGTACTTC.

This clone was recorded once. The chain uses TRBV28 and TRBJ1-1; no clear D gene. V was shortened by 5 bases and J by 0 bases, with 19 bases between the two germline ends. CDR1 is MDHEN, CDR2 SYDVKM, per germline. The CDR3 has 17 amino acids. CDR3 protein: CASSTPGRAWMNTEAFF. In DNA, the CDR3 is TGTGCCAGCAGTACCCCGGGAAGGGCGTGGATGAACACTGAAGCTTTCTTT.